The 11 T cell receptor beta chains given below trace back to one sample, sequenced in a study of shared clonotypes between healthy human individuals. Assay used: immunoSEQ multiplex PCR; TCRdb lists only in-frame clones, some missing. The sample holds roughly 1,600,000 clones; roughly 98.5% are singletons and the top ten take roughly 0.35%. Sequencing input: naive CD4+ T cells sorted from blood. Regarding subset: CD45RA+ positively selected. The receptors were sampled from a young man in good health.

About this clone itself: The sample has other DNA sequences that encode this CDR3 too. The rearrangement links TRBV18 to TRBJ2-7, with D maybe TRBD1 (6 bases). V was pared by 6 bases and J by 3 bases, with 12 bases between. The CDR3 is 13 amino acids. Germline values: CDR1 KGHSH, CDR2 LQKENI. The CDR3: CASSPGQFYEQYF. CDR3 sequence (DNA): TGTGCCAGCTCCCCCGGACAGTTCTACGAGCAGTACTTC.

The chain carries TRBV19 and TRBJ1-2, with TRBD1 as a possible D gene (5 bases). The V gene's germline CDR1 is LNHDA and CDR2 SQIVND (reference sequence). V shed 3 bases and J shed 4 bases, with 12 bases lying between them. This CDR3 is built from 14 residues. The CDR3 sequence is CASSILEGTYGYTF. Here the CDR3 DNA reads TGTGCCAGTAGTATTTTGGAGGGGACCTATGGCTACACCTTC. Using reference TRBV19 and TRBJ1-2 for the parts outside the CDR3, the full variable domain is DGGITQSPKYLFRKEGQNVTLSCEQNLNHDAMYWYRQDPGQGLRLIYYSQIVNDFQKGDIAEGYSVSREKKESFPLTVTSAQKNPTAFYLCASSILEGTYGYTFGSGTRLTVV.

The chain is built from TRBV13 and TRBJ2-7, with D tentatively TRBD1 (5 bases). This CDR3 contains 12 residues. V shed 6 bases and J shed 3 bases, with 9 bases lying between them. Germline-derived CDR1 and CDR2 are PRHDT and FYEKMQ (reference sequence). This chain's CDR3 is CASSYRLYEQYF. CDR3 bases: TGTGCCAGCAGTTACAGGCTCTACGAGCAGTACTTC.

The genes are TRBV28 and TRBJ1-1; 9 bases match TRBD1. The CDR3 is 16 amino acids. J lost 4 bases, V lost 8 bases, and 14 bases had no gene match. Germline assignment: CDR1 MDHEN and CDR2 SYDVKM. The CDR3 sequence: CASPPGDRVYATEAFF. The CDR3 DNA reads as TGTGCCAGCCCCCCTGGGGACAGGGTGTATGCCACTGAAGCTTTCTTT.

The rearrangement joins TRBV5-4 to TRBJ2-3; maybe TRBD2 (7 bases). Deletions cut 4 bases from V and 4 bases from J, with 10 bases between. The germline V gene encodes CDR1 SGHNT and CDR2 YYREEE (reference sequence). The CDR3 length is 13 residues. CDR3 sequence (DNA): TGTGCCAGCAGCGGGGGGGGGCCAGATACGCAGTATTTT. Protein product: CASSGGGPDTQYF.

J is TRBJ1-1 and V is TRBV6-5; weak D call: TRBD1 (5 bases). The CDR3 spans 13 residues. Germline V lookup: CDR1 MNHEY, CDR2 SVGAGI. The germline V and J ends were trimmed by 2 bases and 4 bases, with 8 bases remaining between them. The CDR3 here is CASSYSRVTEAFF. The CDR3 nucleotides read TGTGCCAGCAGTTACAGCAGGGTCACTGAAGCTTTCTTT.

The chain carries TRBV4-1 and TRBJ1-1; 8 bases are shared with TRBD1. V gave up 1 base and J gave up 4 bases; unmatched junction bases: 11. This CDR3 has 17 amino acids. Germline CDR1 MGHRA, CDR2 YSYEKL. For the CDR3, the DNA is TGCGCCAGCAGCCAAGGTAGGACAGGGCTTCTTCGCACTGAAGCTTTCTTT. It is translated as CASSQGRTGLLRTEAFF.

The chain is built from TRBV27 and TRBJ2-5; TRBD2 aligns across 8 bases. The CDR3 is 16 residues long. V lost 5 bases and J lost 4; bases outside the gene matches: 12. Germline V lookup: CDR1 MNHEY, CDR2 SMNVEV (reference sequence). DNA for the CDR3: TGTGCCAGCAGTACCCCTGCGGAGCGGGAGAGAGAGACCCAGTACTTC. Protein: CASSTPAERERETQYF.

The J gene is TRBJ1-2, the V gene TRBV28; 7 bases fit TRBD1. Germline loops: CDR1 MDHEN, CDR2 SYDVKM. This CDR3 contains 13 residues. With V trimmed by 7 bases and J by 8 bases, 10 bases remained unmatched. In DNA, the CDR3 is TGTGCCAGCATTGGGACCAGGGGGACCGGCTACACCTTC. Its translation: CASIGTRGTGYTF.

The chain employs TRBV15 and TRBJ2-1, with TRBD1 matching over 7 bases. The CDR3 extends over 17 amino acids. CDR1 and CDR2 from the germline V gene are LNHNV and YYDKDF (reference sequence). The junction had 5 bases not matched to a gene; V was cut back by 0 bases and J by 0 bases. The CDR3 sequence: CATSRDFDRVSYNEQFF. In DNA, the CDR3 is TGTGCCACCAGCAGAGATTTCGACAGGGTCTCCTACAATGAGCAGTTCTTC. Using reference TRBV15 and TRBJ2-1 for the parts outside the CDR3, the full variable domain is DAMVIQNPRYQVTQFGKPVTLSCSQTLNHNVMYWYQQKSSQAPKLLFHYYDKDFNNEADTPDNFQSRRPNTSFCFLDIRSPGLGDTAMYLCATSRDFDRVSYNEQFFGPGTRLTVL.

The rearrangement joins TRBV7-9 to TRBJ2-2; D is undetermined. The CDR3 is made up of 18 amino acids. Trimming cost V 5 bases and J 0 bases, with 19 bases left between them. Germline CDR1 SEHNR, CDR2 FQNEAQ (reference sequence). CDR3 loop: CASSPGIQAVANTGELFF. The DNA of the CDR3 is TGTGCCAGCAGCCCCGGAATTCAGGCAGTTGCGAACACCGGGGAGCTGTTTTTT.